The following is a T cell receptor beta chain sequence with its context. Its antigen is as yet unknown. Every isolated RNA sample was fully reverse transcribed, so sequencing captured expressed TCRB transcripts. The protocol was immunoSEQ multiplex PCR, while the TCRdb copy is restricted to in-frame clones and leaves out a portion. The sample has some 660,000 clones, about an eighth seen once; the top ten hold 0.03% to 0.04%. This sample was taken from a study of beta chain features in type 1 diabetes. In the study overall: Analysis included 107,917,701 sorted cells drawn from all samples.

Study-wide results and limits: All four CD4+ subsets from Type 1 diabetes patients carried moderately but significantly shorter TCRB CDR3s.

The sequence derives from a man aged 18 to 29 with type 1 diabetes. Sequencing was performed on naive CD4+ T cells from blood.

In DNA, the CDR3 is TGTGCCAGCAGCAGAAGCTCCTACAATGAGCAGTTCTTC. Protein: CASSRSSYNEQFF. The chain links TRBV6-5 to TRBJ2-1; D remains unclear. Trimming pared 6 bases from V and 0 bases from J, leaving 6 bases between. The CDR3 contains 13 residues. From germline, CDR1 is MNHEY and CDR2 SVGAGI.